The next 30 T cell receptor beta chains were all read from a single sample in a study of blood T cell repertoires in COVID-19. Profiling relied on immunoSEQ multiplex PCR, and the TCRdb table lists in-frame clones only, not all of them. The table has around 430,000 clones, 87% seen once. The sequencing input was PBMCs or T cells enriched from blood (not recorded which). Receptors originate from a woman aged 45-65 years who had recovered from COVID-19.

For this clone: Compared with germline, one end of the junction differs, possibly owing to a read error. This chain connects TRBV5-5 to TRBJ1-3; D unclear. The CDR3 loop spans 19 amino acids. Per germline, CDR1 SGHKS and CDR2 YYEKEE (reference sequence). Written as DNA, the CDR3 is TGTGCCAGCAGCCCCCATGAGAAGTTGCGACTCACCTCTGGAAAGACCATATATTTT. Amino acid sequence: CASSPHEKLRLTSGKTIYF.

The chain links TRBV20-1 to TRBJ1-1; perhaps TRBD1 as D (5 bases). Germline values: CDR1 DFQATT, CDR2 SNEGSKA (reference sequence). The CDR3 has 14 amino acids. The V end lost 3 bases, the J end lost 4 bases, and 15 bases lay between the germline ends. The CDR3 protein is CSASGNGRVTEAFF. The CDR3 nucleotides are TGCAGTGCTAGTGGGAATGGCAGGGTCACTGAAGCTTTCTTT.

The chain is built from TRBV2 and TRBJ1-1; D unresolved. The germline CDR1 and CDR2 sequences are SNHLY and FYNNEI. V was cut by 6 bases and J by 1 base, with 12 bases left in between. The CDR3 totals 14 residues. CDR3 in DNA: TGTGCCAGCAGGGGAGGACGGGAGAACACTGAAGCTTTCTTT. Translating gives CASRGGRENTEAFF. Supplemented by reference TRBV2 and TRBJ1-1, the full variable domain reads EPEVTQTPSHQVTQMGQEVILRCVPISNHLYFYWYRQILGQKVEFLVSFYNNEISEKSEIFDDQFSVERPDGSNFTLKIRSTKLEDSAMYFCASRGGRENTEAFFGQGTRLTVV.

The chain has TRBV19 and TRBJ2-2; the D is unclear. V was cut by 3 bases and J by 2 bases, with 13 bases left in between. Per the germline V gene, CDR1 is LNHDA and CDR2 is SQIVND (reference sequence). The CDR3 has 16 residues. CDR3 amino acids: CASSILGRRNTGELFF. The CDR3 region has the DNA TGTGCCAGTAGTATTCTTGGCAGGCGCAACACCGGGGAGCTGTTTTTT. Full variable domain (rest looked up from reference TRBV19 and TRBJ2-2): DGGITQSPKYLFRKEGQNVTLSCEQNLNHDAMYWYRQDPGQGLRLIYYSQIVNDFQKGDIAEGYSVSREKKESFPLTVTSAQKNPTAFYLCASSILGRRNTGELFFGEGSRLTVL.

The CDR3 region is CASSLAGGQLNTEAFF. The CDR3 bases are TGTGCCAGCAGCTTGGCCGGGGGACAGTTGAACACTGAAGCTTTCTTT. The chain is built from TRBV5-5 and TRBJ1-1; 7 bases align to TRBD1. Trimming cost V 0 bases and J 0 bases; bases outside gene matches: 5. Germline CDR1 reads SGHKS; CDR2 reads YYEKEE (reference sequence). CDR3 length equals 16 residues. Full variable domain (outside the CDR3, taken from reference TRBV5-5 and TRBJ1-1): DAGVTQSPTHLIKTRGQQVTLRCSPISGHKSVSWYQQVLGQGPQFIFQYYEKEERGRGNFPDRFSARQFPNYSSELNVNALLLGDSALYLCASSLAGGQLNTEAFFGQGTRLTVV.

J is TRBJ2-1 and V is TRBV18; D is perhaps TRBD1 (6 bases). Germline CDR1 is KGHSH and CDR2 is LQKENI. This CDR3 has 14 amino acids. With 4 bases removed from V and 9 bases from J, the gap between germline ends came to 16 bases. In nucleotides, the CDR3 is TGTGCCAGCTCACTAGGGGCAGGGGTTATTGAGCAGTTCTTC. Amino acid sequence: CASSLGAGVIEQFF.

V is TRBV4-3 and J is TRBJ2-1, with 7 bases that match TRBD2. From germline, CDR1 is LGHNA and CDR2 YSLEER. The CDR3 sequence is 20 residues long. V shed 0 bases, J shed 1 base, and the junction held 15 bases outside the gene matches. The CDR3 loop reads CASSQDRVPGGNRSYNEQFF. CDR3 DNA: TGCGCCAGCAGCCAAGATCGCGTGCCGGGGGGTAACAGGTCCTACAATGAGCAGTTCTTC.

This clone showed up just a few times. The chain combines TRBV2 with TRBJ2-2; D is possibly TRBD1 (5 bases). Per the germline V gene, CDR1 is SNHLY and CDR2 is FYNNEI. The CDR3 runs to 15 residues. The germline V and J ends were trimmed by 2 bases and 3 bases, with 10 bases remaining between them. CDR3: CASSEMGLDTGELFF. The CDR3 DNA is TGTGCCAGCAGTGAAATGGGGCTTGACACCGGGGAGCTGTTTTTT.

The table lists this clone with a few counts. The chain employs TRBV11-2 and TRBJ2-7, with a possible D match to TRBD1 (5 bases). CDR3 size: 15 residues. The V gene lost 1 base and the J gene lost 2 bases, with 12 bases spanning the gap. Germline V gene sequence: CDR1 SGHAT, CDR2 FQNNGV. CDR3 protein: CASSLVQGSTYEQYF. The DNA of the CDR3 is TGTGCCAGCAGCTTAGTTCAGGGATCTACCTACGAGCAGTACTTC.

V usage is TRBV7-9 and J usage is TRBJ1-1; no firm D call. Trimming shortened V by 5 bases and J by 0 bases, and 13 bases separated the two germline ends. Germline V gene sequence: CDR1 SEHNR, CDR2 FQNEAQ (reference sequence). This CDR3 is 15 amino acids long. Here the CDR3 reads CASSPDGSVNTEAFF. CDR3 DNA: TGTGCCAGCAGCCCCGACGGGTCGGTGAACACTGAAGCTTTCTTT.

V gene TRBV6-1 combines with J gene TRBJ1-2; a possible D gene is TRBD1 (5 bases). V shed 3 bases and J shed 6 bases, with 20 bases lying between them. Germline V lookup: CDR1 MNHNS, CDR2 SASEGT. This CDR3 is 16 amino acids long. CDR3 nucleotides: TGTGCCAGCAGTGAGGGGAGGGACGTCGACATCAATGGCTACACCTTC. It specifies CASSEGRDVDINGYTF.

The gene calls are TRBV19 and TRBJ1-5; D remains unclear. The CDR3 consists of 14 residues. Trimming took 7 bases from V and 4 from J, leaving 14 bases between them. CDR1 and CDR2 (germline): LNHDA, SQIVND (reference sequence). The CDR3 region has the DNA TGTGCCAGTAACTCGGACCGCGGGAATCAGCCCCAGCATTTT. As protein: CASNSDRGNQPQHF.

The chain joins TRBV4-3 to TRBJ1-2, with 7 positions matching TRBD1. Germline loops: CDR1 LGHNA, CDR2 YSLEER. The V and J ends lost 0 bases and 8 bases, in that order; junction bases with no gene match: 9. CDR3 size: 15 residues. The CDR3 protein is CASSQEWNRGDGYTF. CDR3 DNA: TGCGCCAGCAGCCAAGAGTGGAACAGGGGAGACGGCTACACCTTC.

This chain connects TRBV27 to TRBJ2-1, with 12 bases identical to TRBD2. V dropped 2 bases and J dropped 9; count of bases not matched to a gene: 8. Looked up from germline, CDR1 is MNHEY and CDR2 is SMNVEV (reference sequence). This CDR3 is built from 16 residues. CDR3 sequence: CASSLRLAGGPAEQFF. The CDR3 DNA sequence: TGTGCCAGCAGTTTAAGGCTAGCGGGGGGGCCAGCTGAGCAGTTCTTC.

This sequence joins TRBV5-1 and TRBJ1-6; D is possibly TRBD1 (5 bases). CDR3 length: 15 residues. Germline CDR1 and CDR2: SGHRS and YFSETQ. Trimming removed 1 base from V and 8 bases from J, with 13 bases in between. The CDR3 DNA is TGCGCCAGCAGCTTGCCGGGGTCGGGGGATTCACCCCTCCACTTT. This encodes CASSLPGSGDSPLHF.

The chain's CDR3 is CASSPSPSNQPQHF. In DNA form, the CDR3 reads TGTGCCAGCAGCCCCAGTCCAAGCAATCAGCCCCAGCATTTT. The chain carries TRBV9 and TRBJ1-5; D gene uncertain. The germline V and J ends were trimmed by 4 bases and 1 base, with 9 bases remaining between them. Germline-derived CDR1 and CDR2 are SGDLS and YYNGEE. This CDR3 spans 14 amino acids.

The chain carries TRBV27 and TRBJ2-7, with D tentatively TRBD2 (5 bases). The V and J ends lost 5 bases and 6 bases respectively, with 17 bases between them. Germline assignment: CDR1 MNHEY and CDR2 SMNVEV (reference sequence). This CDR3 has 14 residues. CDR3 protein: CASSPRTGLSEQYF. Here the CDR3 DNA reads TGTGCCAGCAGTCCGAGGACTGGTCTTAGCGAGCAGTACTTC.

The chain combines TRBV29-1 with TRBJ1-2; weak D call: TRBD1 (6 bases). Trimming shortened V by 6 bases and J by 0 bases, and 14 bases separated the two germline ends. This CDR3 spans 14 amino acids. Germline V lookup: CDR1 SQVTM, CDR2 ANQGSEA. CDR3 amino acids: CSVNRVLANYGYTF. In DNA, the CDR3 is TGCAGCGTGAACAGGGTGTTGGCTAACTATGGCTACACCTTC.

CDR3 sequence (DNA): TGCGCCAGCACTAATTCAGGGGTCTATAATTCACCCCTCCACTTT. Residues: CASTNSGVYNSPLHF. The chain links TRBV5-1 to TRBJ1-6; D may be TRBD1 (6 bases). Trimming left V 6 bases short and J 3 bases short, with 13 bases between. The CDR3 totals 15 residues. Germline values: CDR1 SGHRS, CDR2 YFSETQ.

V and J are TRBV7-2 and TRBJ1-1; D not resolved. The CDR3 contains 14 residues. The germline V gene encodes CDR1 SGHTA and CDR2 FQGNSA. Trimming shortened V by 4 bases and J by 1 base, and 10 bases separated the two germline ends. CDR3 amino acids: CASSSLRGNTEAFF. The CDR3 bases are TGTGCCAGCAGCTCTTTACGGGGGAACACTGAAGCTTTCTTT.

The chain has TRBV19 and TRBJ1-1; no clear D gene. Germline V CDR1 and CDR2: LNHDA, SQIVND (reference sequence). V dropped 7 bases and J dropped 0 bases, with 12 bases sitting between them. The CDR3 spans 14 residues. The CDR3 DNA is TGTGCCAGTACTATCTACCTCATGAACACTGAAGCTTTCTTT. It specifies CASTIYLMNTEAFF.

This clone was found a few times. In the same sample, other DNA sequences code for this CDR3. This chain uses TRBV28 with TRBJ1-1; D uncertain. The ends were cut back, 3 bases at V and 1 base at J, with 3 bases in the middle. The CDR3 extends over 12 amino acids. CDR1 is MDHEN, CDR2 SYDVKM, per germline. The CDR3 here is CASSFRNTEAFF. The CDR3 DNA sequence: TGTGCCAGCAGTTTCAGGAACACTGAAGCTTTCTTT.

CDR3 nucleotides: TGTGCCAGCAGTTATTCTTCTCCCCCTTACTACACCTTC. Translating it yields CASSYSSPPYYTF. This chain links TRBV6-5 with TRBJ1-2; the D is unclear. CDR3 length equals 13 residues. V was clipped by 3 bases and J by 10 bases, with 15 bases between them. The germline V gene encodes CDR1 MNHEY and CDR2 SVGAGI.

The J gene is TRBJ1-2, the V gene TRBV29-1; TRBD1 agrees at 7 bases. The CDR3 is 13 amino acids. Trimming took 8 bases from V and 1 from J; bases not matched to a gene: 7. Per germline, CDR1 SQVTM and CDR2 ANQGSEA. The CDR3 loop reads CSYRQGGNYGYTF. CDR3 DNA: TGCAGCTACAGACAGGGTGGTAACTATGGCTACACCTTC.

This clone was recorded a few times. The chain has TRBV10-3 and TRBJ2-3; the match to TRBD1 covers 8 bases. The CDR3 sequence is 17 residues long. Germline loops: CDR1 ENHRY, CDR2 SYGVKD. The V and J ends lost 0 bases and 6 bases, in that order; junction bases with no gene match: 11. The CDR3: CAISESTGQGGGDTQYF. The DNA of the CDR3 is TGTGCCATCAGTGAGTCGACCGGACAGGGTGGGGGGGATACGCAGTATTTT.

This rearrangement joins TRBV3-1 (or the pseudogene TRBV3-2) to TRBJ2-3, with 7 bases fitting TRBD2. The CDR3 sequence is 14 residues long. From germline, CDR1 is LGHDT and CDR2 YNNKEL (reference sequence). V lost 6 bases and J lost 6; bases outside the gene matches: 9. The CDR3, as DNA: TGTGCCAGCAGGAGGGATGTACTAGCGGATACGCAGTATTTT. Translating it yields CASRRDVLADTQYF.

Regarding this clone: Other DNA sequences in the sample encode the same CDR3. V usage is TRBV4-2 and J usage is TRBJ1-5; a weak D match, TRBD1 (5 bases). The V gene lost 0 bases and the J gene lost 1 base, with 7 bases spanning the gap. The germline V gene encodes CDR1 LGHNA and CDR2 YNFKEQ. This CDR3 contains 15 residues. The CDR3 coding sequence is TGTGCCAGCAGCCAAGAGGGGGGAAGCAATCAGCCCCAGCATTTT. This sequence encodes CASSQEGGSNQPQHF.

Ten or more counts support this clone. The rearrangement links TRBV9 to TRBJ2-7, with D maybe TRBD1 (6 bases). The germline gives CDR1 SGDLS, CDR2 YYNGEE. The ends were cut back, 2 bases at V and 1 base at J, with 13 bases in the middle. CDR3 length: 15 residues. In nucleotides, the CDR3 is TGTGCCAGCAGCGTCTCAGGGGACCCATCCTACGAGCAGTACTTC. Its protein product is CASSVSGDPSYEQYF.

Concerning this clone: Other DNA sequences from this sample encode an identical CDR3 as well. The chain links TRBV7-2 to TRBJ1-5; D is perhaps TRBD1 (6 bases). Between the trimmed V and J ends, which lost 6 bases and 5 bases, there was a span of 11 bases. Germline CDR1 SGHTA, CDR2 FQGNSA. The length of the CDR3 is 13 residues. CDR3 DNA: TGTGCCAGCAGTCTACAGGGCTATCAGCCCCAGCATTTT. It encodes CASSLQGYQPQHF.

The rearrangement uses TRBV3-1 (or the pseudogene TRBV3-2) and TRBJ2-7, with 8 bases matching TRBD1. Per germline, CDR1 LGHDT and CDR2 YNNKEL (reference sequence). After removal of 4 bases from V and 6 bases from J, the junction contained 8 bases not matched to a gene. This CDR3 is built from 14 residues. CDR3 amino acids: CASSPTWTGIEQYF. CDR3 bases: TGTGCCAGCAGCCCGACATGGACAGGGATCGAGCAGTACTTC.